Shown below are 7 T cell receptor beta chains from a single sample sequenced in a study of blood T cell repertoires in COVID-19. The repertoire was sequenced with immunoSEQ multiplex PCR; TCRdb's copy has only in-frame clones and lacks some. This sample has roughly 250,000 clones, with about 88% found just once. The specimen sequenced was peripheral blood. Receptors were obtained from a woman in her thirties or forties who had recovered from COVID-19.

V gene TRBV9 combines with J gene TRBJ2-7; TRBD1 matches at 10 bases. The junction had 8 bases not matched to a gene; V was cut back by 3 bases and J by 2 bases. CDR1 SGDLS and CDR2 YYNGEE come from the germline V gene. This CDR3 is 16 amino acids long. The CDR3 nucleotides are TGTGCCAGCAGCGCCGGACAGGGGGTGACAGCCTACGAGCAGTACTTC. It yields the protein CASSAGQGVTAYEQYF.

CDR3 sequence: CASSNDRGYEQYF. The CDR3 bases are TGTGCCAGCAGTAACGACAGGGGCTACGAGCAGTACTTC. This rearrangement joins TRBV12-3 or TRBV12-4 to TRBJ2-7; TRBD1 agrees at 8 bases. This CDR3 region has 13 residues. The ends lost 5 bases at V and 3 bases at J; junction bases unmatched: 3.

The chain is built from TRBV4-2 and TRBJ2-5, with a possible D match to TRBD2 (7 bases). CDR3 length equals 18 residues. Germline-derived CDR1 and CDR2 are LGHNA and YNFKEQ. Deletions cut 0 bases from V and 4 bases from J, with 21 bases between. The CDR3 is CASSQEGGPHPNRETQYF. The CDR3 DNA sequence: TGTGCCAGCAGCCAAGAGGGGGGGCCTCACCCCAATAGAGAGACCCAGTACTTC.

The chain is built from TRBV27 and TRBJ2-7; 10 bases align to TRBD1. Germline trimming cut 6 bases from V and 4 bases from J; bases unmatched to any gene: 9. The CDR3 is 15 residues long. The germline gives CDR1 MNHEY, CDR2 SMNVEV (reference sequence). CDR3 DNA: TGTGCCAGCAGCCGCCGGGACAGGGGAATTTACGAGCAGTACTTC. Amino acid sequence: CASSRRDRGIYEQYF.

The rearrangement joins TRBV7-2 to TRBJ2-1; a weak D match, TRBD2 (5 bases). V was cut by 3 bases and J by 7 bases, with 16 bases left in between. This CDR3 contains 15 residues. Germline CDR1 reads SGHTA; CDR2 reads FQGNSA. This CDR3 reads CASSFPTITRNEQFF. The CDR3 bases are TGTGCCAGCAGCTTCCCGACGATAACTAGGAATGAGCAGTTCTTC.

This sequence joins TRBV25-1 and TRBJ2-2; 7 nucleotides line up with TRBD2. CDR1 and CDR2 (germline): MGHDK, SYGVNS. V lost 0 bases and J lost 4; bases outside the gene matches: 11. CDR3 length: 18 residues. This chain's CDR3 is CASSEYMGRATGTGELFF. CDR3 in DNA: TGTGCCAGCAGTGAATATATGGGGAGGGCCACGGGCACCGGGGAGCTGTTTTTT.

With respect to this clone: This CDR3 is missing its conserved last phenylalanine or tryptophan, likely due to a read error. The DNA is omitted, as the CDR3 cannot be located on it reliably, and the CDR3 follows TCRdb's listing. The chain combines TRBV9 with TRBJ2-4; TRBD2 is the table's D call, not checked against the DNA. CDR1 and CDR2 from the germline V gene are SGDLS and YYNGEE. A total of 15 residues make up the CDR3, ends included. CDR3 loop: CASSPGGAGLSLSSL.